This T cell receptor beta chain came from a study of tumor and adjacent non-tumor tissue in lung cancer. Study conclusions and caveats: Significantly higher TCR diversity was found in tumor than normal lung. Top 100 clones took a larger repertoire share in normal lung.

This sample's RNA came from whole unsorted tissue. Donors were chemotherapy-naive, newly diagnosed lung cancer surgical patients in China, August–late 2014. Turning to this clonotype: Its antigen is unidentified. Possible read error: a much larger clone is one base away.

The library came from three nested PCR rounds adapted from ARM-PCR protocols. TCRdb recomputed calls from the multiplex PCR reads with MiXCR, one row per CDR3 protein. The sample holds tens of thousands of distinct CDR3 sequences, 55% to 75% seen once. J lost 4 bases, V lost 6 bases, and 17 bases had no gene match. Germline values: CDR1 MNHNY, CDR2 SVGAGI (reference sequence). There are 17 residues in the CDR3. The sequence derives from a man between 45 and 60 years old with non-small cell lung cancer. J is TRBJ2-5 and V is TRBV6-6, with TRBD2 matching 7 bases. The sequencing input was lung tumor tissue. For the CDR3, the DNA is TGTGCCAGCAGCTCAGACCCCTCTTCGGGGAGGGTAGAGACCCAGTACTTC. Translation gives CASSSDPSSGRVETQYF.